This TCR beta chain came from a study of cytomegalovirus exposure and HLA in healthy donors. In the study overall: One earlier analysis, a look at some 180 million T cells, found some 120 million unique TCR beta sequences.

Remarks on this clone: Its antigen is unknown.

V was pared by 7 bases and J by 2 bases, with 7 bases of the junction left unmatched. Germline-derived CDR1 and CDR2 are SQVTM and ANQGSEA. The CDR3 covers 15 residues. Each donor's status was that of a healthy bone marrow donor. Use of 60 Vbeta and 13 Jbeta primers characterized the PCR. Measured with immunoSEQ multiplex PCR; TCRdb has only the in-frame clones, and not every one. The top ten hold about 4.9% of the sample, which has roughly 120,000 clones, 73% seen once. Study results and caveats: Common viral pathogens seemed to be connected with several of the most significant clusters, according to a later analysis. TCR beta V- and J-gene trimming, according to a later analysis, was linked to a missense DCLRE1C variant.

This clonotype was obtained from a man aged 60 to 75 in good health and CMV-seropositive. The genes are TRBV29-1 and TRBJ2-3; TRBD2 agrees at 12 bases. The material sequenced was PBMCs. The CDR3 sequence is CSAPPSGGDTDTQYF. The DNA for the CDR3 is TGCAGCGCCCCGCCTAGCGGGGGGGACACAGATACGCAGTATTTT.